One T cell receptor beta chain is described in this entry. Clones were read by immunoSEQ multiplex PCR, and TCRdb kept only the in-frame ones, dropping some. Here the sample spans approximately 88,000 clones, about 94% being singletons. The data are from a study of T cell changes during pregnancy in multiple sclerosis. CDR3 length: 16 amino acids. CDR1 is SGHVS and CDR2 is FNYEAQ in the germline V gene. V was cut by 5 bases and J by 3 bases, with 19 bases left in between. The sequence came from a female donor with multiple sclerosis, enrolled in a pregnancy study. The sample was peripheral blood, taken in the third trimester of pregnancy. The chain couples TRBV7-6 to TRBJ2-5, with a tentative D call TRBD2 (5 bases). As DNA, the CDR3 is TGTGCCAGCAGCCCTACCGGGGAGATCCCTAAAGAGACCCAGTACTTC. The encoded protein is CASSPTGEIPKETQYF.